The clone carrying this T cell receptor (beta chain) was picked up many times. TCRdb analysed the 5' RACE reads with MiXCR anew, one entry per CDR3 protein. The sample has around 47,000 distinct CDR3 sequences, 6.8% seen once. Trimming removed 2 bases at V and 4 bases at J, with 10 bases between. Germline V gene lookup returns CDR1 MNHEY and CDR2 SVGAGI. The CDR3 is 14 amino acids. The sample comes from a study of T cells after yellow fever vaccination. Study summary: Fractions of low cell number were prepared using SMART-Seq v4 Ultra Low Input.

General study points: Post-booster repertoires again held most primary-vaccination clones (roughly 95% CD4, about 88% CD8). From the bulk population, abundant clonotypes could contaminate and appear within FACS-sorted repertoires.

The gene calls are TRBV6-5 and TRBJ2-3; TRBD2 might be the D (5 bases). The sequences come from CD8+ T cells not binding an NS4B(214-222) dextramer, sorted from PBMCs, collected 45 days after the yellow fever booster vaccination. The source of this sequence is a man aged 30 to 39 who received the YFV17D yellow fever vaccine. The CDR3 loop is CASSYIGGSDTQYF. The CDR3 DNA reads as TGTGCCAGCAGTTACATAGGCGGGTCAGATACGCAGTATTTT.